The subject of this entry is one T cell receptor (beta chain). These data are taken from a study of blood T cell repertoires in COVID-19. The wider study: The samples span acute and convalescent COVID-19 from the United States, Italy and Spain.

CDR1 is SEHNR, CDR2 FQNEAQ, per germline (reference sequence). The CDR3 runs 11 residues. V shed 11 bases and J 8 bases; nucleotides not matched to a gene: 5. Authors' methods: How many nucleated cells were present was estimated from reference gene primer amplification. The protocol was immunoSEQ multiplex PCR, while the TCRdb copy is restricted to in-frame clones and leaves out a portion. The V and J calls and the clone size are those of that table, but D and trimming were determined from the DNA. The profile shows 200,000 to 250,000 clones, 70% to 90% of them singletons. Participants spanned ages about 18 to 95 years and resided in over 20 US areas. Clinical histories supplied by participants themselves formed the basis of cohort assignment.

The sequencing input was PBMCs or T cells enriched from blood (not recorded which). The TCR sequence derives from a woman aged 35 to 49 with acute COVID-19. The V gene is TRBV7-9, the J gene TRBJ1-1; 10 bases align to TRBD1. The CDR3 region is CAGGTGAEAFF. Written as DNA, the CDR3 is TGTGCCGGAGGGACAGGGGCCGAAGCTTTCTTT.